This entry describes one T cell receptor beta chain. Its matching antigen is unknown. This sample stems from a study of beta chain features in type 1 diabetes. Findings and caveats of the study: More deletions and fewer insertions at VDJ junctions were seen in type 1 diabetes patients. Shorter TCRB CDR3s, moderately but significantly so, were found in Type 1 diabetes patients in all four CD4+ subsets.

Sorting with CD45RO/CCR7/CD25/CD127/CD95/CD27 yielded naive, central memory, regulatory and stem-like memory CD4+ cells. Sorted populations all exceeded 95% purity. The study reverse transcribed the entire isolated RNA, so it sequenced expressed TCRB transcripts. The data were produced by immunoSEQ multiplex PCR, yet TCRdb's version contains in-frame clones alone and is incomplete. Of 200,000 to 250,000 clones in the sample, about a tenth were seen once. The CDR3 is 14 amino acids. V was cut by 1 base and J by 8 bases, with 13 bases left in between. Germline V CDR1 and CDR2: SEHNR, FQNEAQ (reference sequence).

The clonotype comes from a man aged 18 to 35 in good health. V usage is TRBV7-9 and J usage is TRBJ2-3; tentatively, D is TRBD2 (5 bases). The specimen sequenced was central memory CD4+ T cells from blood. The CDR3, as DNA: TGTGCCAGCAGCTTAGGGGAGCTAGCAGGTACGCAGTATTTT. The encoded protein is CASSLGELAGTQYF. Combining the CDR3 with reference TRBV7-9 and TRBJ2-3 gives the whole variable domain DTGVSQNPRHKITKRGQNVTFRCDPISEHNRLYWYRQTLGQGPEFLTYFQNEAQLEKSRLLSDRFSAERPKGSFSTLEIQRTEQGDSAMYLCASSLGELAGTQYFGPGTRLTVL.